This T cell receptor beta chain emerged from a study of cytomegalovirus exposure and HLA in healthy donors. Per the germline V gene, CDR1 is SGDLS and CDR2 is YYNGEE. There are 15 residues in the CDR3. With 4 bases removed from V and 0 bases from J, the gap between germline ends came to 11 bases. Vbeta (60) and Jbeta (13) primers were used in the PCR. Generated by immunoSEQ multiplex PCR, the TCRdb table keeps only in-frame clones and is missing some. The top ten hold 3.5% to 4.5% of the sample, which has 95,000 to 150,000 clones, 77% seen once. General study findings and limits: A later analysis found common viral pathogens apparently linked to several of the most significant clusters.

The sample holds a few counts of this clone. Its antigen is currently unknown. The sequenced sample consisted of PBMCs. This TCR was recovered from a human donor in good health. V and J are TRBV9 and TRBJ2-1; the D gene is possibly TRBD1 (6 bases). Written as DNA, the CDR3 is TGTGCCAGCAGCATCCGGGACAACTCCTACAATGAGCAGTTCTTC. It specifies CASSIRDNSYNEQFF.